This TCR beta chain emerged from a study of shared clonotypes between healthy human individuals. Study at large: The people who gave samples were a couple of women and a few men aged 18 to 49.

In the study's own analysis: Junction-only immunoSEQ sequences carried no quality scores, so filtering differed. TCRdb's table, derived via immunoSEQ multiplex PCR, lists solely in-frame clones and lacks some. V and J calls and clone size come straight from that table; D and trimming were deduced from the DNA. The sample lists some 1,400,000 clones; 95% to 97% were seen once. The CDR3 extends over 15 amino acids. After removal of 2 bases from V and 9 bases from J, the junction contained 7 bases not matched to a gene. From germline, CDR1 is SGDLS and CDR2 YYNGEE. Material for sequencing was naive CD4+ T cells sorted from blood. The sample's subset: CD45RA+ positively selected. This rearrangement joins TRBV9 to TRBJ2-1; TRBD1 aligns across 11 bases. This clonotype originated in a man younger than 45 in good health. The CDR3 sequence: CASSVGQGAPIEQFF. DNA for the CDR3: TGTGCCAGCAGCGTCGGACAGGGGGCGCCCATTGAGCAGTTCTTC. Drawing the rest from reference TRBV9 and TRBJ2-1, the complete variable domain is DSGVTQTPKHLITATGQRVTLRCSPRSGDLSVYWYQQSLDQGLQFLIQYYNGEERAKGNILERFSAQQFPDLHSELNLSSLELGDSALYFCASSVGQGAPIEQFFGPGTRLTVL.